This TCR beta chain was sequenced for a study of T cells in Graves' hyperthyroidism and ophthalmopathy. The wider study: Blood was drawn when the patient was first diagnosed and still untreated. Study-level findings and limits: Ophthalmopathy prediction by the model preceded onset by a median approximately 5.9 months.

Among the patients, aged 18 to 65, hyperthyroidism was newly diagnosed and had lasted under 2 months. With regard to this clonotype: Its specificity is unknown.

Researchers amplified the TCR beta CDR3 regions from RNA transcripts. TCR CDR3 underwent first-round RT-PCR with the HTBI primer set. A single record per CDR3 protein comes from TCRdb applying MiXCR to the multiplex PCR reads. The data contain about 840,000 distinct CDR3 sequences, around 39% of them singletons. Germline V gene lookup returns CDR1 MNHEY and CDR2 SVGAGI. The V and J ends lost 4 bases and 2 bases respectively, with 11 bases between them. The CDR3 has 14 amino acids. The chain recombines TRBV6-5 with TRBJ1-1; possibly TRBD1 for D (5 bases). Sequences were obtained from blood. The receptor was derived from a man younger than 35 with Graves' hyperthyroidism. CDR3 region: CASSWTLTNTEAFF. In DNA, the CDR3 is TGTGCCAGCAGTTGGACACTCACAAACACTGAAGCTTTCTTT.